What follows are 10 T cell receptor beta chains derived from one specimen sequenced in a study of blood T cells in healthy people across ages. The second PCR ran about 6 to 12 cycles with a sample-barcoded 5' primer and J-beta primers. TCRdb called the 5' RACE reads again in MiXCR, with one record for every CDR3 protein. The sample has 550,000 to 650,000 distinct CDR3 sequences, about 30% seen once; the top ten hold more than 15%. What was sequenced was blood. The origin of the receptors is a woman of 80 years or more in good health.

The V call is TRBV11-2, the J call TRBJ1-1, with a weak D call TRBD1 (5 bases). The CDR3 has 14 residues. With 1 base removed from V and 7 bases from J, the gap between germline ends came to 13 bases. The germline V gene has CDR1 SGHAT and CDR2 FQNNGV. CDR3 bases: TGTGCCAGCAGCTTAGGAGGGGCGTGGGGTGAAGCTTTCTTT. It encodes CASSLGGAWGEAFF.

This clonotype was counted a single time. This may be a read error: a much more frequent sequence differs by one nucleotide. The CDR3 sequence is CTSYRGGSYEQYF. CDR3 sequence (DNA): TGTACCAGTTACAGGGGGGGAAGTTACGAGCAGTACTTC. The J gene is TRBJ2-5, the V gene TRBV30; maybe TRBD1 (8 bases). The J call is in doubt because the DNA end fits TRBJ2-7 better. This CDR3 contains 13 residues. Per germline, CDR1 GTSNPN and CDR2 SVGIG (reference sequence).

This clonotype has only a few counts. The chain has TRBV5-1 and TRBJ2-2; no firm D call. From germline, CDR1 is SGHRS and CDR2 YFSETQ. This CDR3 is 15 amino acids long. Trimming stripped 4 bases from V and 4 bases from J, with 14 bases between. CDR3 protein: CASSQRSRTTGELFF. CDR3 in DNA: TGCGCCAGCAGCCAGCGTTCAAGGACCACCGGGGAGCTGTTTTTT.

Concerning this clonotype itself: A read error may produce the germline difference seen at one junction end. The genes are TRBV7-2 and TRBJ2-1, with D perhaps TRBD1 (6 bases). This CDR3 is built from 12 residues. In germline, CDR1 is SGHTA, CDR2 FQGNSA. The CDR3 is CAGSSQGNEQFF. The CDR3 DNA follows: TGTGCCGGCAGTTCACAGGGTAATGAGCAGTTCTTC.

This clonotype was found many times. The chain uses TRBV7-9 and TRBJ2-5; D call uncertain. The CDR3 runs to 15 residues. The germline V gene encodes CDR1 SEHNR and CDR2 FQNEAQ (reference sequence). The V end lost 2 bases, the J end lost 5 bases, and 15 bases lay between the germline ends. The CDR3: CASSLLLGRAETQYF. The CDR3 nucleotides are TGTGCCAGCAGCTTATTGCTTGGCCGTGCGGAGACCCAGTACTTC.

For this clonotype: With a much larger clone just one base away, this may be a read error. The chain uses TRBV5-1 and TRBJ2-5, with D possibly matching TRBD2 (6 bases). From germline, CDR1 is SGHRS and CDR2 YFSETQ. CDR3 length: 15 amino acids. The CDR3 DNA is TGCGCCAGCGGCCGGGGTTTCGACGGGGGAGAGACCCAGGACTTC. Translating it yields CASGRGFDGGETQDF.

The chain employs TRBV7-2 and TRBJ2-1, with TRBD2 identical over 7 bases. The J segment lost 4 bases and the V segment lost 5 bases, leaving 11 bases of the junction unmatched. Germline V lookup: CDR1 SGHTA, CDR2 FQGNSA. This CDR3 contains 16 residues. DNA for the CDR3: TGTGCCAGCAGCCAAGAAACGGGACTACCTTACAATGAGCAGTTCTTC. Residues: CASSQETGLPYNEQFF.

This clonotype has a count of ten or more. The genes are TRBV7-2 and TRBJ2-3, with 14 bases lining up with TRBD2. This CDR3 has 19 amino acids. J gave up 0 bases and V 3 bases, and 8 bases lay outside the gene matches. The V gene's germline CDR1 is SGHTA and CDR2 FQGNSA. The CDR3 bases are TGTGCCAGCAGCTTGAGGACTAGCGGGGGGTGGGCGAGCACAGATACGCAGTATTTT. This codes for CASSLRTSGGWASTDTQYF.

This clonotype came up a few times. Sequence at one end of the junction differs from germline and may be a read error. The chain couples TRBV5-6 to TRBJ1-1; D might be TRBD1 (6 bases). From germline, CDR1 is SGHDT and CDR2 YYEEEE. This CDR3 spans 15 amino acids. The CDR3, as DNA: TGTGCCAGCAGCCCGTTAGCAGGGGTGAACACTGAAGTTTTCTTT. Translating gives CASSPLAGVNTEVFF.

This clonotype was observed at least ten times. The J gene is TRBJ2-1, the V gene TRBV4-1; possible D gene TRBD2, 5 bases. V shed 4 bases and J shed 3 bases, with 16 bases lying between them. There are 16 residues in the CDR3. Germline CDR1 is MGHRA and CDR2 is YSYEKL. The CDR3 protein is CASSLFGRTRYNEQFF. CDR3 sequence (DNA): TGCGCCAGCAGCCTATTCGGGCGGACTCGCTACAATGAGCAGTTCTTC.